The 13 T cell receptor beta chains reported below all come from one sample, sequenced in a study of identifying expanded T cells in peripheral blood (dated by TCRdb to 2018 to 2020). Library method: the immunoSEQ multiplex PCR assay. In its TCRdb copy, this immuneACCESS table keeps in-frame sequences only and misses some clones. Where compared with another copy, unresolved V genes explain less than half of these, and the others have no known cause. The sample yields 60,000 to 80,000 clones; 75% to 90% were counted once. The ten most abundant clones make up 3.3% of the sample. Sequenced material: blood. Source of these receptors: a person between 18 and 70 years old in good health.

The V gene is TRBV27, the J gene TRBJ2-7; D call uncertain. Germline V lookup: CDR1 MNHEY, CDR2 SMNVEV (reference sequence). The germline V and J ends were trimmed by 6 bases and 7 bases, with 19 bases remaining between them. The length of the CDR3 is 14 residues. CDR3 residues: CASSRGRWAPEQYF. Written as DNA, the CDR3 is TGTGCCAGCAGCCGTGGTAGGTGGGCACCGGAGCAGTACTTC.

J is TRBJ1-2 and V is TRBV5-1; the match to TRBD1 covers 7 bases. CDR3 size: 13 residues. Germline CDR1 SGHRS, CDR2 YFSETQ. With 4 bases clipped from V and 5 bases from J, the junction kept 5 bases outside the gene matches. This CDR3 reads CASSPGQPYGYTF. For the CDR3, the DNA is TGCGCCAGCAGCCCGGGACAGCCGTATGGCTACACCTTC.

The chain links TRBV7-2 to TRBJ2-1, with 12 bases matching TRBD2. The CDR3 totals 15 residues. The V gene's germline CDR1 is SGHTA and CDR2 FQGNSA. The V and J ends lost 6 bases and 2 bases, in that order; junction bases with no gene match: 2. The CDR3 DNA follows: TGTGCCAGCAGGAGGACTAGCGGGGCCTACAATGAGCAGTTCTTC. Translation: CASRRTSGAYNEQFF.

This chain joins TRBV5-6 and TRBJ2-3; TRBD2 is a possible D gene (6 bases). V was clipped by 2 bases and J by 6 bases, with 13 bases between them. The CDR3 runs to 14 residues. Germline V gene data show CDR1 as SGHDT and CDR2 as YYEEEE. The CDR3 DNA reads TGTGCCAGCAGCTTAAACGGGGACTGGGATACGCAGTATTTT. Translation: CASSLNGDWDTQYF.

V is TRBV5-4 and J is TRBJ2-7; D ambiguous. The V end was cut by 3 bases, the J end by 2 bases, with 3 bases between. The germline CDR1 and CDR2 sequences are SGHNT and YYREEE (reference sequence). The CDR3 spans 11 residues. CDR3 DNA: TGTGCCAGCAGCTCTACCTACGAGCAGTACTTC. It specifies CASSSTYEQYF.

This clone was counted only a few times. The V call is TRBV6-4, the J call TRBJ1-6; maybe TRBD1 (6 bases). Germline values: CDR1 MRHNA, CDR2 SNTAGT. There are 15 residues in the CDR3. The ends were cut back, 3 bases at V and 8 bases at J, with 14 bases in the middle. The CDR3 here is CASSEQGHSDSPLHF. The CDR3 DNA sequence: TGTGCCAGCAGTGAGCAGGGGCATTCGGATTCACCCCTCCACTTT.

The chain joins TRBV10-3 to TRBJ2-7, with 7 nucleotides matching TRBD1. The CDR3 is 15 residues long. With 0 bases clipped from V and 5 bases from J, the junction kept 7 bases outside the gene matches. Germline values: CDR1 ENHRY, CDR2 SYGVKD. CDR3 nucleotide sequence: TGTGCCATCAGTGAGTCGACAGGGTTAGATAACGAGCAGTACTTC. It encodes CAISESTGLDNEQYF.

The chain recombines TRBV19 with TRBJ1-4; weak D call: TRBD1 (5 bases). The CDR3 extends over 17 amino acids. The germline CDR1 and CDR2 sequences are LNHDA and SQIVND (reference sequence). V dropped 5 bases and J dropped 3 bases, with 19 bases sitting between them. CDR3 nucleotides: TGTGCCAGTAGTGCTAACGGACACATGGGACCTAATGAAAAACTGTTTTTT. Residues: CASSANGHMGPNEKLFF.

The rearrangement uses TRBV2 and TRBJ2-2; 7 bases align to TRBD1. J lost 4 bases, V lost 4 bases, and 6 bases had no gene match. The germline gives CDR1 SNHLY, CDR2 FYNNEI. The CDR3 runs 15 residues. The CDR3 DNA reads TGTGCCAGCAGTGTGGAGACAGGGAGCACCGGGGAGCTGTTTTTT. This gives the protein CASSVETGSTGELFF. Complete variable domain (other parts from reference TRBV2 and TRBJ2-2): EPEVTQTPSHQVTQMGQEVILRCVPISNHLYFYWYRQILGQKVEFLVSFYNNEISEKSEIFDDQFSVERPDGSNFTLKIRSTKLEDSAMYFCASSVETGSTGELFFGEGSRLTVL.

This rearrangement joins TRBV7-9 to TRBJ2-7, with D possibly being TRBD1 (7 bases). Trimming shortened V by 2 bases and J by 4 bases, and 12 bases separated the two germline ends. This CDR3 is built from 14 residues. Germline V gene data show CDR1 as SEHNR and CDR2 as FQNEAQ (reference sequence). CDR3 amino acids: CASSLQGGLYEQYF. CDR3 bases: TGTGCCAGCAGCTTACAGGGGGGTTTGTACGAGCAGTACTTC.

V gene TRBV18 combines with J gene TRBJ2-2, with 9 nucleotides matching TRBD2. The CDR3 totals 15 residues. Germline lookup yields CDR1 KGHSH and CDR2 LQKENI. The V segment lost 6 bases and the J segment 8 bases; nucleotides outside the gene matches: 10. This CDR3 reads CASSDQQREAGELFF. CDR3 coding DNA: TGTGCCAGCTCTGATCAGCAGCGGGAGGCTGGGGAGCTGTTTTTT.

This clone has only one observation. This chain links TRBV7-8 with TRBJ1-6; D is ambiguous. V dropped 5 bases and J dropped 7 bases, with 18 bases sitting between them. From germline, CDR1 is SGHVS and CDR2 FQNEAQ. CDR3 length: 16 residues. The CDR3: CASSALSGLGNSPLHF. CDR3 DNA sequence: TGTGCCAGCAGCGCTCTATCGGGTCTCGGGAATTCACCCCTCCACTTT.

This clone was seen a single time. The rearrangement joins TRBV25-1 to TRBJ2-3; D uncertain. V lost 5 bases, J lost 3 bases, and 3 bases lay in between. The CDR3 runs 11 residues. The germline V gene encodes CDR1 MGHDK and CDR2 SYGVNS. The CDR3, as DNA: TGTGCCAGCAGTTTGACAGATACGCAGTATTTT. As protein: CASSLTDTQYF.